Below, 15 T cell receptor beta chains from the same sample are listed, as sequenced in a study of control samples from healthy donors and cancer patients. Measured with immunoSEQ multiplex PCR; TCRdb has only the in-frame clones, and not every one. The table records 90,000 to 150,000 clones, 88% of them present only once. Sequencing was carried out using blood. The receptor source for this set is a man aged 40-50 years in good health.

Note on this clone: The junction and the germline gene differ at one end; a read error may be behind it. This sequence joins TRBV24-1 and TRBJ1-4, with 7 bases lining up with TRBD1. The CDR3 length is 12 residues. Germline CDR1 and CDR2: KGHDR and SFDVKD. The CDR3 here is CATECLEGAAVF. CDR3 in DNA: TGTGCCACGGAGTGTCTGGAGGGGGCGGCTGTTTTT.

This clone was counted between two and nine times. This rearrangement joins TRBV5-1 to TRBJ1-6, with 9 bases matching TRBD1. V trimming: 1 base; J trimming: 1 base; junction bases outside the gene matches: 6. This CDR3 comprises 18 residues. Germline CDR1 reads SGHRS; CDR2 reads YFSETQ. The CDR3 sequence is CASSLTDRGGSYNSPLHF. DNA of the CDR3: TGCGCCAGCAGCTTGACGGACAGGGGTGGATCCTATAATTCACCCCTCCACTTT.

The rearrangement joins TRBV2 to TRBJ1-1; D is possibly TRBD1 (5 bases). Germline V CDR1 and CDR2: SNHLY, FYNNEI. With 6 bases removed from V and 1 base from J, the gap between germline ends came to 15 bases. This CDR3 spans 15 amino acids. CDR3 residues: CASRDWQGKNTEAFF. For the CDR3, the DNA is TGTGCCAGCAGAGATTGGCAGGGAAAGAACACTGAAGCTTTCTTT.

This chain joins TRBV7-2 and TRBJ1-2, with unresolved D. V was clipped by 5 bases and J by 7 bases, with 14 bases between them. The CDR3 length is 13 residues. Germline V gene data show CDR1 as SGHTA and CDR2 as FQGNSA. For the CDR3, the DNA is TGTGCCAGCAGCGCTACAGAGATGGGTGGCTACACCTTC. Protein: CASSATEMGGYTF.

The rearrangement uses TRBV7-9 and TRBJ2-2; D ambiguous. The CDR3 sequence is 15 residues long. Germline V gene data show CDR1 as SEHNR and CDR2 as FQNEAQ (reference sequence). Trimming took off 1 base at V and 4 bases at J, with 10 bases between the two ends. Here the CDR3 reads CASSLEGFITGELFF. DNA for the CDR3: TGTGCCAGCAGCTTAGAAGGGTTCATCACCGGGGAGCTGTTTTTT.

The rearrangement uses TRBV7-2 and TRBJ2-5; possibly TRBD1 for D (6 bases). This CDR3 is built from 16 residues. Trimming pared 1 base from V and 1 base from J, leaving 13 bases between. The germline V gene encodes CDR1 SGHTA and CDR2 FQGNSA. CDR3 sequence reads: CASSLGGAGAQETQYF. CDR3 bases: TGTGCCAGCAGCTTAGGGGGAGCAGGGGCCCAAGAGACCCAGTACTTC.

In its sample, this clone was seen a few times. Here the CDR3 reads CASRGFRDRVLNYGYTF. The DNA for the CDR3 is TGTGCCAGCAGGGGGTTTAGGGACAGGGTATTAAACTATGGCTACACCTTC. The chain links TRBV28 to TRBJ1-2; 9 nucleotides match TRBD1. Trimming at V came to 6 bases and at J to 2 bases, leaving 13 bases not matched to a gene. The CDR3 consists of 17 residues. Germline V gene data show CDR1 as MDHEN and CDR2 as SYDVKM.

The chain has TRBV20-1 and TRBJ1-6; D not certain. Looked up from germline, CDR1 is DFQATT and CDR2 is SNEGSKA (reference sequence). This CDR3 comprises 11 residues. V was clipped by 5 bases and J by 7 bases, with 6 bases between them. As DNA, the CDR3 is TGCAGTGCTTTAGGAAATTCACCCCTCCACTTT. Protein sequence: CSALGNSPLHF.

The V gene is TRBV12-3 or TRBV12-4, the J gene TRBJ2-7; 13 bases align to TRBD2. The CDR3 is made up of 13 amino acids. The junction had 2 bases not matched to a gene; V was cut back by 6 bases and J by 6 bases. The CDR3: CASRTSGGSEQYF. In nucleotides, the CDR3 is TGTGCCAGCAGGACTAGCGGGGGGAGCGAGCAGTACTTC.

Only one count was recorded for this clone. The chain has TRBV25-1 and TRBJ2-7, with 9 bases that match TRBD1. The CDR3 runs 14 residues. V dropped 5 bases and J dropped 0; count of bases not matched to a gene: 2. Looked up from germline, CDR1 is MGHDK and CDR2 is SYGVNS. The CDR3 spells CASSPGQGSYEQYF. The CDR3 DNA reads as TGTGCCAGCAGTCCGGGACAGGGCTCCTACGAGCAGTACTTC.

The chain links TRBV19 to TRBJ1-1; weak D call: TRBD1 (6 bases). This CDR3 region has 15 residues. In germline, CDR1 is LNHDA, CDR2 SQIVND (reference sequence). V was trimmed by 4 bases and J by 1 base, leaving 13 bases between them. CDR3 nucleotides: TGTGCCAGTAGTACTTGGGACACAAGGAACACTGAAGCTTTCTTT. Residues: CASSTWDTRNTEAFF.

The genes are TRBV19 and TRBJ2-2, with 9 bases aligning to TRBD2. This CDR3 has 17 amino acids. Germline values: CDR1 LNHDA, CDR2 SQIVND (reference sequence). V shed 6 bases and J 3 bases; nucleotides not matched to a gene: 11. The DNA for the CDR3 is TGTGCCAGTAGCCGGAGGCGGGTAGCGGGGGACACCGGGGAGCTGTTTTTT. This encodes CASSRRRVAGDTGELFF.

This chain connects TRBV21-1 to TRBJ2-3. TRBV21-1 is classified as a pseudogene. The length of the CDR3 is 15 residues. The CDR3 loop reads CASSVRDRGSDTQYF. In DNA, the CDR3 is TGTGCCAGCAGCGTCCGGGACCGCGGTTCCGATACGCAGTATTTT.

The chain carries TRBV2 and TRBJ1-5; no definite D call. The length of the CDR3 is 14 residues. CDR1 is SNHLY, CDR2 FYNNEI, per germline. V was clipped by 3 bases and J by 3 bases, with 9 bases between them. The CDR3 is CASSDQTLNQPQHF. In DNA, the CDR3 is TGTGCCAGCAGTGACCAGACCCTCAATCAGCCCCAGCATTTT.

The V gene is TRBV27, the J gene TRBJ1-6, with D hard to call. The ends were cut back, 6 bases at V and 0 bases at J, with 12 bases in the middle. The CDR3 is made up of 16 amino acids. Germline CDR1 is MNHEY and CDR2 is SMNVEV (reference sequence). Written as DNA, the CDR3 is TGTGCCAGCAGCCTACACCGGGACTCCTATAATTCACCCCTCCACTTT. Its protein product is CASSLHRDSYNSPLHF.